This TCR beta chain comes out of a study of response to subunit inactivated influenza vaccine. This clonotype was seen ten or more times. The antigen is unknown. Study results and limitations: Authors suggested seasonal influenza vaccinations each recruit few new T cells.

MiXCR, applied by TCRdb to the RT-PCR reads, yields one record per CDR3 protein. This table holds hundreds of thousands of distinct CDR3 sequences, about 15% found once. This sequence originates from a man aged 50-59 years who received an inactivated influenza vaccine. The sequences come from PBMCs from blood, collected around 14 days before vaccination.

The CDR3 DNA is TGTGCCAGCAGTTACTCGGGACAGGGGTTCACTGAAGCTTTCTTT. Its protein is CASSYSGQGFTEAFF. The chain couples TRBV6-5 to TRBJ1-1; 10 bases align to TRBD1. The CDR3 covers 15 residues. Germline V CDR1 and CDR2: MNHEY, SVGAGI. J was trimmed by 4 bases and V by 0 bases; bases with no gene match: 2.